This T cell receptor beta chain was sequenced for a study of shared clonotypes between healthy human individuals. Assay: immunoSEQ multiplex PCR; the TCRdb copy retains only in-frame clones and omits some. The data show a few million clones, just over 90% seen once. Study-wide results and limits: Specimens sampled were limited to blood, with tissue repertoires likely differing.

The donors were all Caucasian adults (living in Nashville, Tennessee). For this clone: Its antigen is unidentified.

CDR3 length: 12 residues. V was cut by 4 bases and J by 5 bases, with 5 bases left in between. From germline, CDR1 is KGHSY and CDR2 FQNENV. Sequenced input: naive CD4+ T cells sorted from blood. As to subset: CD45RA+ positively selected. The receptor was isolated from a man between 18 and 29 years old in good health. V and J are TRBV16 and TRBJ2-2, with no clear D. CDR3 protein: CASSRWTGELFF. The DNA of the CDR3 is TGTGCCAGCAGCCGTTGGACCGGGGAGCTGTTTTTT.